These 22 T cell receptor beta chains were all obtained from the same sample, sequenced in a study of T cell responses to AZD1222 COVID-19 vaccine. Profiled with immunoSEQ multiplex PCR; TCRdb holds only in-frame clones, not every one. Among fewer than 200,000 clones listed, roughly nine tenths were seen once. The input for sequencing was peripheral blood, taken on day 0 of AZD1222 vaccination. These receptors came from an adult in good health.

This clone was detected only once. The rearrangement joins TRBV6-2 or TRBV6-3 to TRBJ1-1; D possibly corresponds to TRBD1 (6 bases). The CDR3 is 13 residues long. Trimming removed 2 bases from V and 6 bases from J, with 10 bases in between. CDR1 MNHEY and CDR2 SVGEGT come from the germline V gene. The CDR3 reads CASSYRQVSEAFF. The CDR3 nucleotides are TGTGCCAGCAGTTACCGACAGGTCTCTGAAGCTTTCTTT.

The rearrangement uses TRBV11-2 and TRBJ1-5; maybe TRBD1 (6 bases). The CDR3 length is 17 residues. The V and J ends lost 1 base and 4 bases respectively, with 17 bases between them. The germline V gene has CDR1 SGHAT and CDR2 FQNNGV. CDR3 DNA: TGTGCCAGCAGCTTAGTCGGGACACAAGCTCCTAATCAGCCCCAGCATTTT. Translation gives CASSLVGTQAPNQPQHF.

The chain joins TRBV7-3 to TRBJ2-1, with 10 bases matching TRBD2. The CDR3 length is 15 residues. Germline CDR1 is SGHTA and CDR2 is FQGTGA. After removal of 4 bases from V and 7 bases from J, the junction contained 7 bases not matched to a gene. The DNA of the CDR3 is TGTGCCAGCAGCTCGTTAGCGGGAGGTAGGAATGAGCAGTTCTTC. Protein: CASSSLAGGRNEQFF.

The V call is TRBV7-2, the J call TRBJ2-7; possible D gene TRBD2, 6 bases. V was clipped by 7 bases and J by 7 bases, with 23 bases between them. Germline values: CDR1 SGHTA, CDR2 FQGNSA. The CDR3 contains 15 residues. CDR3 amino acids: CASNHQGLTSREQYF. CDR3 in DNA: TGTGCCAGCAACCATCAGGGACTCACGTCGAGGGAGCAGTACTTC.

The V gene is TRBV7-8, the J gene TRBJ1-1, with TRBD1 as a possible D gene (5 bases). Trimming removed 5 bases from V and 3 bases from J, with 13 bases in between. This CDR3 is built from 14 residues. CDR1 SGHVS and CDR2 FQNEAQ come from the germline V gene. The CDR3 coding sequence is TGTGCCAGCAGCCCCAGGGAAAGGGACACTGAAGCTTTCTTT. It yields the protein CASSPRERDTEAFF.

The rearrangement uses TRBV5-6 and TRBJ1-2; maybe TRBD1 (6 bases). CDR3 length: 15 residues. The V end was cut by 1 base, the J end by 0 bases, with 10 bases between. In germline, CDR1 is SGHDT, CDR2 YYEEEE. The CDR3 reads CASSLRDTSNYGYTF. In DNA, the CDR3 is TGTGCCAGCAGCTTGCGGGACACCTCTAACTATGGCTACACCTTC.

This clone has only a few counts. The chain has TRBV19 and TRBJ1-3; D call uncertain. Germline lookup yields CDR1 LNHDA and CDR2 SQIVND (reference sequence). V was clipped by 7 bases and J by 0 bases, with 13 bases between them. This CDR3 comprises 15 residues. CDR3 amino acids: CASTLGRSSGNTIYF. As DNA, the CDR3 is TGTGCCAGTACCCTAGGCAGGAGCTCTGGAAACACCATATATTTT. Drawing the rest from reference TRBV19 and TRBJ1-3, the complete variable domain is DGGITQSPKYLFRKEGQNVTLSCEQNLNHDAMYWYRQDPGQGLRLIYYSQIVNDFQKGDIAEGYSVSREKKESFPLTVTSAQKNPTAFYLCASTLGRSSGNTIYFGEGSWLTVV.

This clone occurred once. In DNA, the CDR3 is TGTGCCAGCAGTTTATGGACATCTTATGGCTACACCTTC. Translating gives CASSLWTSYGYTF. The V gene is TRBV28, the J gene TRBJ1-2; the D is unclear. Per the germline V gene, CDR1 is MDHEN and CDR2 is SYDVKM. This CDR3 has 13 residues. V was trimmed by 0 bases and J by 5 bases, leaving 7 bases between them.

This clone was seen only once. At the DNA level, this CDR3 is encoded by other sequences in the same sample as well. This rearrangement joins TRBV27 to TRBJ2-3; the match to TRBD2 covers 7 bases. The length of the CDR3 is 14 residues. Germline trimming cut 3 bases from V and 5 bases from J; bases unmatched to any gene: 5. CDR1 is MNHEY and CDR2 is SMNVEV in the germline V gene (reference sequence). The DNA of the CDR3 is TGTGCCAGCAGTTTCGGGGGAGGGAGAGATACGCAGTATTTT. Translated, it gives CASSFGGGRDTQYF.

The rearrangement links TRBV29-1 to TRBJ2-2; no clear D. The CDR3 runs 12 residues. V was shortened by 1 base and J by 4 bases, with 4 bases between the two germline ends. Per germline, CDR1 SQVTM and CDR2 ANQGSEA. CDR3 protein: CSVEGSTGELFF. In DNA, the CDR3 is TGCAGCGTTGAAGGGAGCACCGGGGAGCTGTTTTTT.

CDR3 nucleotide sequence: TGTGCCAGCAGCCCTCGGTACTCTGGAAACACCATATATTTT. Its translation is CASSPRYSGNTIYF. The chain carries TRBV27 and TRBJ1-3; D is ambiguous. The CDR3 runs to 14 residues. Trimming removed 6 bases at V and 0 bases at J, with 9 bases between. Germline V gives CDR1 MNHEY, CDR2 SMNVEV (reference sequence).

The chain joins TRBV14 to TRBJ2-1; 7 bases are a match to TRBD1. The CDR3 loop spans 17 amino acids. CDR1 and CDR2 (germline): SGHDN, FVKESK. The junction had 11 bases not matched to a gene; V was cut back by 2 bases and J by 4 bases. The CDR3 region is CASSQRTGVVLYNEQFF. CDR3 in DNA: TGTGCCAGCAGCCAACGTACAGGGGTCGTTCTTTACAATGAGCAGTTCTTC.

This chain links TRBV24-1 with TRBJ1-1; a possible D gene is TRBD1 (5 bases). CDR3 length equals 13 residues. In germline, CDR1 is KGHDR, CDR2 SFDVKD. Trimming cost V 3 bases and J 4 bases, with 8 bases left between them. This chain's CDR3 is CATSDGQGTEAFF. In DNA form, the CDR3 reads TGTGCCACCAGTGATGGGCAGGGCACTGAAGCTTTCTTT.

The chain carries TRBV10-2 and TRBJ1-1, with D perhaps TRBD1 (6 bases). The CDR3 has 13 residues. Germline CDR1 is WSHSY and CDR2 is SAAADI. V was clipped by 2 bases and J by 6 bases, with 10 bases between them. The CDR3, as DNA: TGCGCCAGCAGTGAGACGACAGGCGCTGAAGCTTTCTTT. It is translated as CASSETTGAEAFF.

This chain connects TRBV19 to TRBJ1-1; D is ambiguous. This CDR3 contains 14 residues. Germline lookup yields CDR1 LNHDA and CDR2 SQIVND (reference sequence). The V gene lost 6 bases and the J gene lost 2 bases, with 13 bases spanning the gap. The CDR3 coding sequence is TGTGCCAGTAGCGCCCCTCCCCAAAACACTGAAGCTTTCTTT. Encoded protein: CASSAPPQNTEAFF. The variable domain in full, with the rest retrieved from reference TRBV19 and TRBJ1-1, is DGGITQSPKYLFRKEGQNVTLSCEQNLNHDAMYWYRQDPGQGLRLIYYSQIVNDFQKGDIAEGYSVSREKKESFPLTVTSAQKNPTAFYLCASSAPPQNTEAFFGQGTRLTVV.

The DNA of the CDR3 is TGCAGCGTTGAAAAGACAGGAGTTGACACCATATATTTT. Translating it yields CSVEKTGVDTIYF. The chain uses TRBV29-1 and TRBJ1-3; TRBD1 might be the D (6 bases). The CDR3 is made up of 13 amino acids. Deletions cut 2 bases from V and 8 bases from J, with 13 bases between. Germline V CDR1 and CDR2: SQVTM, ANQGSEA.

The gene calls are TRBV5-6 and TRBJ2-7, with D unresolved. Germline loops: CDR1 SGHDT, CDR2 YYEEEE. The V and J ends lost 0 bases and 7 bases respectively, with 8 bases between them. There are 12 residues in the CDR3. CDR3 bases: TGTGCCAGCAGCTTGGGCAGCTTTGAGCAGTACTTC. Translated: CASSLGSFEQYF. Together with reference TRBV5-6 and TRBJ2-7, the CDR3 gives the full variable domain: DAGVTQSPTHLIKTRGQQVTLRCSPKSGHDTVSWYQQALGQGPQFIFQYYEEEERQRGNFPDRFSGHQFPNYSSELNVNALLLGDSALYLCASSLGSFEQYFGPGTRLTVT.

The V gene is TRBV7-8, the J gene TRBJ2-7, with D possibly matching TRBD1 (6 bases). The CDR3 totals 15 residues. Trimming removed 5 bases from V and 0 bases from J, with 14 bases in between. CDR1 SGHVS and CDR2 FQNEAQ come from the germline V gene. The CDR3 nucleotides read TGTGCCAGCAGCAACCGGGACACTCTCTCCTACGAGCAGTACTTC. Translating it yields CASSNRDTLSYEQYF.

This chain links TRBV5-1 with TRBJ2-1, with TRBD1 identical over 9 bases. Germline CDR1 SGHRS, CDR2 YFSETQ. CDR3 size: 14 residues. The junction had 5 bases not matched to a gene; V was cut back by 4 bases and J by 6 bases. CDR3: CASSGPDRGNEQFF. DNA for the CDR3: TGCGCCAGCAGCGGGCCGGACAGGGGCAATGAGCAGTTCTTC.

The V call is TRBV19, the J call TRBJ2-7; possible D gene TRBD1, 6 bases. Germline assignment: CDR1 LNHDA and CDR2 SQIVND (reference sequence). The CDR3 runs 13 residues. The V gene lost 5 bases and the J gene lost 2 bases, with 10 bases spanning the gap. The CDR3 loop is CASSAGTPYEQYF. In nucleotides, the CDR3 is TGTGCCAGTAGTGCCGGGACACCCTACGAGCAGTACTTC.

This clone was seen only once. The V and J genes are TRBV7-2 and TRBJ1-4; D is uncertain. The CDR3 covers 14 residues. With 1 base removed from V and 5 bases from J, the gap between germline ends came to 8 bases. The germline CDR1 and CDR2 sequences are SGHTA and FQGNSA. CDR3 region: CASSLEEGNEKLFF. CDR3 coding DNA: TGTGCCAGCAGCTTAGAGGAGGGAAATGAAAAACTGTTTTTT.

Concerning this clone itself: A read error may produce the germline difference seen at one junction end. The CDR3 region is CASSAGTGGNQPQHF. Written as DNA, the CDR3 is TGCGCCAGCAGTGCCGGGACAGGGGGCAACCAGCCCCAGCATTTT. V is TRBV10-1 and J is TRBJ1-5, with 12 bases lining up with TRBD1. Germline V gene lookup returns CDR1 WNHNN and CDR2 SYGVQD (reference sequence). This CDR3 comprises 15 residues.